The rows below give T cell receptor beta chains drawn from one sample of a study of tumor-infiltrating lymphocytes in primary liver carcinoma. A single record per CDR3 protein comes from TCRdb applying MiXCR to the multiplex PCR reads. The repertoire holds 75,000 to 80,000 distinct CDR3 sequences, with around 66% as singletons. The sequenced sample was tumor-adjacent normal liver tissue. Receptors originate from a man aged 40-50 years with primary liver carcinoma and hepatitis B virus infection. CDR3s include the opening cysteine and the closing phenylalanine or tryptophan. The D gene is left open where the match is weak. A clone size is listed for some rows: how often the clone was seen (once, few, many), or a class if it is expanded.

cdr3_length: 15; clone_size: -; d_call: -; j_call: TRBJ1-5; v_call: TRBV6-5; cdr3_aa: CASNPGLAGTDTQHF; cdr3_nt: TGTGCCAGCAACCCAGGACTGGCGGGAACAGATACGCAGCATTTT
cdr3_length: 13; clone_size: few; d_call: TRBD1; j_call: TRBJ1-4; v_call: TRBV30; cdr3_aa: CACLDRPREKLFF; cdr3_nt: TGTGCCTGTCTGGACAGGCCGCGGGAAAAACTGTTTTTT
cdr3_length: 17; clone_size: few; d_call: TRBD1; j_call: TRBJ2-7; v_call: TRBV14; cdr3_aa: CASSQDQGTGGLNEQYF; cdr3_nt: TGTGCCAGCAGCCAAGATCAAGGGACAGGGGGCCTGAACGAGCAGTACTTC
cdr3_length: 14; clone_size: -; d_call: -; j_call: TRBJ1-2; v_call: TRBV11-1; cdr3_aa: CASSFKGLGYDYTF; cdr3_nt: TGTGCCAGCAGCTTCAAGGGACTTGGCTATGATTACACCTTC
cdr3_length: 16; clone_size: -; d_call: -; j_call: TRBJ1-5; v_call: TRBV6-6; cdr3_aa: CASKTGIVDSNQSQHF; cdr3_nt: TGTGCCAGCAAGACGGGAATAGTCGATAGCAATCAGTCCCAGCATTTT
cdr3_length: 14; clone_size: -; d_call: -; j_call: TRBJ2-7; v_call: TRBV11-2; cdr3_aa: CASSWGTAVYEQYF; cdr3_nt: TGTGCCAGCAGCTGGGGGACCGCTGTCTACGAGCAGTACTTC
cdr3_length: 12; clone_size: -; d_call: TRBD2; j_call: TRBJ2-3; v_call: TRBV11-2; cdr3_aa: CAVTSGPPAQYF; cdr3_nt: TGTGCCGTAACTAGCGGACCTCCGGCGCAGTATTTT
cdr3_length: 13; clone_size: -; d_call: -; j_call: TRBJ2-5; v_call: TRBV29-1; cdr3_aa: CSVDPGSAETQYF; cdr3_nt: TGCAGCGTTGATCCAGGGAGCGCGGAGACCCAGTACTTC
cdr3_length: 15; clone_size: -; d_call: -; j_call: TRBJ1-5; v_call: TRBV6-2/TRBV6-3; cdr3_aa: CTSSWSTDSNQPQHF; cdr3_nt: TGTACCAGTAGTTGGTCCACGGATAGCAATCAGCCCCAGCATTTT
cdr3_length: 11; clone_size: -; d_call: -; j_call: TRBJ2-3; v_call: TRBV6-1; cdr3_aa: CASSHTDTRYF; cdr3_nt: TGTGCCAGCAGCCACACAGATACGCGGTATTTC
cdr3_length: 15; clone_size: many; d_call: TRBD2; j_call: TRBJ2-3; v_call: TRBV11-2; cdr3_aa: CASSDSGRFTDTQYF; cdr3_nt: TGTGCCAGCAGCGATAGCGGGAGATTTACAGATACGCAGTATTTT
cdr3_length: 15; clone_size: large; d_call: TRBD1; j_call: TRBJ1-2; v_call: TRBV11-2; cdr3_aa: CASSYTGGSSPGYTF; cdr3_nt: TGTGCCAGCAGCTATACAGGGGGCTCCTCCCCTGGCTACACCTTC
cdr3_length: 14; clone_size: -; d_call: -; j_call: TRBJ2-7; v_call: TRBV11-2; cdr3_aa: CASSLTDTSYEQYF; cdr3_nt: TGTGCCAGCAGCTTAACTGACACTTCCTATGAGCAGTACTTC
cdr3_length: 17; clone_size: -; d_call: -; j_call: TRBJ2-3; v_call: TRBV11-2; cdr3_aa: CASSLDPGETNTDTQYF; cdr3_nt: TGTGCCAGCAGCTTAGATCCGGGGGAGACTAACACAGATACGCAGTATTTT
cdr3_length: 14; clone_size: -; d_call: -; j_call: TRBJ2-1; v_call: TRBV29-1; cdr3_aa: CSTQVWGATNEQFF; cdr3_nt: TGCAGCACCCAAGTATGGGGGGCTACAAATGAGCAGTTCTTC
cdr3_length: 16; clone_size: -; d_call: -; j_call: TRBJ2-1; v_call: TRBV29-1; cdr3_aa: CNVATLRLWSRQEQFF; cdr3_nt: TGCAACGTCGCCACGCTTCGGCTATGGTCCCGTCAAGAGCAGTTCTTC
cdr3_length: 16; clone_size: -; d_call: -; j_call: TRBJ2-5; v_call: TRBV28; cdr3_aa: CASTVSSRPESNEQYF; cdr3_nt: TGTGCCAGCACGGTATCCTCCAGGCCCGAGTCCAATGAGCAGTACTTC
cdr3_length: 14; clone_size: once; d_call: -; j_call: TRBJ1-4; v_call: TRBV30; cdr3_aa: CASEDRITNEKLFF; cdr3_nt: TGTGCCTCGGAAGACAGGATAACTAATGAAAAACTGTTTTTT
cdr3_length: 12; clone_size: medium-sized; d_call: -; j_call: TRBJ2-1; v_call: TRBV11-2; cdr3_aa: CASSLGVAEQFF; cdr3_nt: TGTGCCAGCAGCTTAGGTGTGGCTGAGCAGTTCTTC
cdr3_length: 15; clone_size: -; d_call: -; j_call: TRBJ1-1; v_call: TRBV4-2; cdr3_aa: CASSREAAMNTEAFF; cdr3_nt: TGTGCCAGCAGTCGTGAGGCAGCCATGAACACTGAAGCTTTCTTT
cdr3_length: 13; clone_size: many; d_call: -; j_call: TRBJ2-5; v_call: TRBV12-3/TRBV12-4; cdr3_aa: CASRTEIQETQYF; cdr3_nt: TGTGCCAGCAGGACAGAGATCCAAGAGACCCAGTACTTC
cdr3_length: 13; clone_size: -; d_call: -; j_call: TRBJ1-1; v_call: TRBV6-5; cdr3_aa: CASSPRFNTEAFF; cdr3_nt: TGTGCCAGCAGTCCCCGATTCAACACTGAAGCTTTCTTT
cdr3_length: 15; clone_size: -; d_call: -; j_call: TRBJ2-4; v_call: TRBV5-5; cdr3_aa: CASSPMNRAENIQYF; cdr3_nt: TGTGCCAGCAGCCCAATGAACAGGGCAGAAAACATTCAGTACTTC
cdr3_length: 17; clone_size: once; d_call: TRBD2; j_call: TRBJ2-7; v_call: TRBV11-2; cdr3_aa: CASSKGLEGFMAYEQYF; cdr3_nt: TGTGCTAGCAGCAAGGGACTAGAGGGTTTCATGGCCTACGAGCAGTACTTC
cdr3_length: 17; clone_size: -; d_call: -; j_call: TRBJ2-2; v_call: TRBV4-2; cdr3_aa: CASSQDLGTANTGELFF; cdr3_nt: TGTGCCAGCAGCCAGGATCTTGGGACTGCGAACACCGGGGAGCTGTTTTTT
cdr3_length: 15; clone_size: -; d_call: -; j_call: TRBJ1-1; v_call: TRBV11-2; cdr3_aa: CAGSRRAGWNTEAFF; cdr3_nt: TGTGCTGGCAGCCGGCGCGCAGGGTGGAACACTGAAGCTTTCTTT
cdr3_length: 13; clone_size: -; d_call: -; j_call: TRBJ2-7; v_call: TRBV2; cdr3_aa: CASSESSAYEQYF; cdr3_nt: TGTGCCAGCAGTGAGAGTTCCGCGTACGAGCAGTACTTC
cdr3_length: 15; clone_size: many; d_call: -; j_call: TRBJ2-1; v_call: TRBV5-6; cdr3_aa: CASSFLGTVNNEQFF; cdr3_nt: TGTGCCAGCAGCTTCCTGGGGACGGTGAACAATGAGCAGTTCTTC
cdr3_length: 13; clone_size: -; d_call: -; j_call: TRBJ2-1; v_call: TRBV5-1; cdr3_aa: CASSAYGTTEQFF; cdr3_nt: TGCGCCAGCAGCGCTTACGGGACCACTGAGCAGTTCTTC
cdr3_length: 16; clone_size: many; d_call: -; j_call: TRBJ1-2; v_call: TRBV28; cdr3_aa: CASSLYPTGEGYGYTF; cdr3_nt: TGTGCCAGCAGTCTCTACCCCACCGGGGAGGGCTATGGCTACACCTTC
cdr3_length: 20; clone_size: once; d_call: TRBD2; j_call: TRBJ2-2; v_call: TRBV4-3; cdr3_aa: CASSQYLFVGLAGDTGKPFF; cdr3_nt: TGCGCCAGCAGCCAATATCTATTCGTCGGTCTAGCGGGAGACACCGGGAAGCCGTTTTTT
cdr3_length: 15; clone_size: -; d_call: -; j_call: TRBJ2-5; v_call: TRBV29-1; cdr3_aa: CSVETDKRRGETQYF; cdr3_nt: TGCAGCGTTGAGACCGACAAGAGGCGCGGAGAGACCCAGTACTTC
cdr3_length: 16; clone_size: once; d_call: TRBD2; j_call: TRBJ2-2; v_call: TRBV13; cdr3_aa: CASSLAREVYIGELFF; cdr3_nt: TGTGCCAGCAGCTTAGCGCGGGAGGTTTACATCGGGGAACTGTTTTTT
cdr3_length: 16; clone_size: many; d_call: -; j_call: TRBJ2-2; v_call: TRBV25-1; cdr3_aa: CASSEFADRNTGELFF; cdr3_nt: TGTGCCAGCAGTGAATTCGCGGACAGGAACACCGGGGAGCTGTTTTTT
cdr3_length: 14; clone_size: -; d_call: -; j_call: TRBJ2-3; v_call: TRBV12-3/TRBV12-4; cdr3_aa: CASSSDGNTDTQYF; cdr3_nt: TGTGCCAGCAGTTCAGATGGGAACACAGATACGCAGTATTTT
cdr3_length: 17; clone_size: -; d_call: TRBD1; j_call: TRBJ2-5; v_call: TRBV11-2; cdr3_aa: CARSLRVSGRGSETQYF; cdr3_nt: TGTGCCAGAAGCCTTAGGGTTTCGGGCAGGGGGTCGGAGACCCAGTACTTC
cdr3_length: 15; clone_size: many; d_call: -; j_call: TRBJ2-2; v_call: TRBV6-1; cdr3_aa: CASSDGSGGTGELFF; cdr3_nt: TGTGCCAGCAGTGATGGGTCCGGAGGCACCGGGGAGCTGTTTTTT
cdr3_length: 16; clone_size: -; d_call: -; j_call: TRBJ2-1; v_call: TRBV29-1; cdr3_aa: CSVGTWNHRSYNEQLF; cdr3_nt: TGCAGCGTTGGCACTTGGAACCATCGCTCATACAATGAGCAGCTCTTC
cdr3_length: 13; clone_size: -; d_call: -; j_call: TRBJ2-7; v_call: TRBV11-2; cdr3_aa: CASSFGGASELYF; cdr3_nt: TGTGCCAGTAGCTTCGGAGGGGCTAGCGAACTGTACTTC
cdr3_length: 18; clone_size: -; d_call: -; j_call: TRBJ1-2; v_call: TRBV29-1; cdr3_aa: CNVGAPTGTQVANYGCTF; cdr3_nt: -
cdr3_length: 17; clone_size: -; d_call: TRBD1; j_call: TRBJ1-4; v_call: TRBV7-2; cdr3_aa: CASSLEGGTGGRGKLFF; cdr3_nt: TGTGCCAGCAGCTTAGAGGGGGGGACAGGGGGCAGAGGAAAACTGTTTTTT
cdr3_length: 15; clone_size: many; d_call: -; j_call: TRBJ2-6; v_call: TRBV6-6; cdr3_aa: CASSPRVSGANVLTF; cdr3_nt: TGTGCCAGCAGCCCCAGGGTGTCTGGGGCCAACGTCCTGACTTTC
cdr3_length: 17; clone_size: -; d_call: TRBD1; j_call: TRBJ1-4; v_call: TRBV4-2; cdr3_aa: CASNQIKGDSSNEKLFF; cdr3_nt: TGTGCCAGCAACCAAATTAAGGGGGACAGCTCTAATGAAAAACTGTTTTTT
cdr3_length: 15; clone_size: -; d_call: -; j_call: TRBJ1-1; v_call: TRBV28; cdr3_aa: CASSGAWTGNTEAFF; cdr3_nt: TGTGCCAGCAGTGGGGCCTGGACGGGGAACACTGAAGCTTTCTTT
cdr3_length: 14; clone_size: -; d_call: -; j_call: TRBJ2-7; v_call: TRBV4-2; cdr3_aa: CASSQGGMRDGQYF; cdr3_nt: TGTGCCAGCAGCCAAGGAGGAATGCGGGATGGGCAGTACTTC
cdr3_length: 12; clone_size: few; d_call: -; j_call: TRBJ2-1; v_call: TRBV11-1; cdr3_aa: CASEGAHNEQFF; cdr3_nt: TGCGCCAGCGAAGGGGCCCACAATGAGCAGTTCTTC
cdr3_length: 17; clone_size: -; d_call: TRBD2; j_call: TRBJ2-7; v_call: TRBV11-2; cdr3_aa: CASSFRISGGAGYVQYF; cdr3_nt: TGTGCCAGCAGCTTTCGGATTAGCGGGGGGGCCGGCTACGTGCAGTACTTC
cdr3_length: 13; clone_size: -; d_call: -; j_call: TRBJ2-7; v_call: TRBV12-3/TRBV12-4; cdr3_aa: CANSFDFTYGQYF; cdr3_nt: TGTGCCAACAGTTTTGACTTTACCTACGGGCAGTACTTC
cdr3_length: 11; clone_size: -; d_call: -; j_call: TRBJ2-1; v_call: TRBV12-3/TRBV12-4; cdr3_aa: CASAFAHEQFF; cdr3_nt: TGTGCCAGTGCATTCGCACACGAGCAGTTCTTC
cdr3_length: 16; clone_size: -; d_call: TRBD2; j_call: TRBJ2-1; v_call: TRBV29-1; cdr3_aa: CSVEPSGTSGRNEQFF; cdr3_nt: TGCAGCGTTGAACCGTCCGGGACTAGCGGGAGGAATGAGCAGTTCTTC
cdr3_length: 15; clone_size: -; d_call: TRBD2; j_call: TRBJ2-3; v_call: TRBV20-1; cdr3_aa: CSAPQTSGNTDTQYF; cdr3_nt: TGCAGCGCTCCTCAGACTAGCGGGAACACAGATACGCAGTATTTT
cdr3_length: 19; clone_size: many; d_call: TRBD2; j_call: TRBJ2-7; v_call: TRBV4-1; cdr3_aa: CASSQDPTGLAGVTYEQYF; cdr3_nt: TGCGCCAGCAGCCAAGATCCGACAGGACTAGCGGGAGTTACCTACGAGCAGTACTTC